This passage covers 4 T cell receptor beta chains from one sample sequenced in a study of CD8 T cells in ankylosing spondylitis. TCRdb re-analysed the 5' RACE reads in MiXCR, keeping a single row per CDR3 protein. The repertoire has about 130,000 distinct CDR3 sequences, about 7% of them found once; the top ten carry around 12%. The specimen sequenced was blood, either unsorted or a sorted T cell fraction (not recorded which). The receptors derive from a female donor with ankylosing spondylitis or in good health (not recorded which).

In its sample, this clonotype was seen many times. J is TRBJ2-7 and V is TRBV6-1; 7 positions match TRBD1. J was trimmed by 1 base and V by 7 bases; bases with no gene match: 7. This CDR3 comprises 14 residues. CDR1 and CDR2 (germline): MNHNS, SASEGT. CDR3 residues: CASKKETGSYEQYF. CDR3 DNA sequence: TGTGCCAGCAAAAAAGAGACAGGGTCCTACGAGCAGTACTTC.

This clonotype was detected only once. The chain links TRBV24-1 to TRBJ2-7; 8 bases map to TRBD1. Germline CDR1 KGHDR, CDR2 SFDVKD. There are 14 residues in the CDR3. The trim removed 3 bases at V and 5 bases at J, leaving 5 bases unmatched. CDR3 DNA: TGTGCCACCAGTGATCGCACAGGGGGTAACGAGCAGTACTTC. Translating gives CATSDRTGGNEQYF.

Many counts were recorded for this clonotype. The chain couples TRBV11-2 to TRBJ2-1; D is perhaps TRBD1 (7 bases). CDR3 length equals 16 residues. V lost 6 bases and J 2 bases, leaving 17 bases between the germline ends. Germline V gene sequence: CDR1 SGHAT, CDR2 FQNNGV. The CDR3 region has the DNA TGTGCCAGCAGACTCGCAGGGGGGCAGACCTACAATGAGCAGTTCTTC. Amino acids: CASRLAGGQTYNEQFF.

This clonotype was counted ten times or more. This chain uses TRBV20-1 with TRBJ2-3; D is perhaps TRBD1 or TRBD2 (6 bases each). The V gene's germline CDR1 is DFQATT and CDR2 SNEGSKA (reference sequence). V was pared by 1 base and J by 1 base, with 12 bases between. The CDR3 length is 15 residues. For the CDR3, the DNA is TGCAGTGCTAGAGGTTGGGGGGCCGGCACAGATACGCAGTATTTT. It yields the protein CSARGWGAGTDTQYF.